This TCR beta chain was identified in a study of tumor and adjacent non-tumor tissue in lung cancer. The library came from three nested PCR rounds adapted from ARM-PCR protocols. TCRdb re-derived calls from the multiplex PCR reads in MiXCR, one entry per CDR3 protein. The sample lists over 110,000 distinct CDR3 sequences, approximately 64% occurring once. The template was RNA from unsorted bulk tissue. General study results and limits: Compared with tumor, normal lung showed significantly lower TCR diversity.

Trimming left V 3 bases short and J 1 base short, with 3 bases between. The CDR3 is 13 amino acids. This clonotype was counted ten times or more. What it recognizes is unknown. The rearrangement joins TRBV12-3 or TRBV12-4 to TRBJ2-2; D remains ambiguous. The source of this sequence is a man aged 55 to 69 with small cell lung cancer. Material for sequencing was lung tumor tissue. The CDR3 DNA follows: TGTGCCAGCAGTTTGCGGAACACCGGGGAGCTGTTTTTT. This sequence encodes CASSLRNTGELFF.